The clone carrying this T cell receptor beta chain was seen repeatedly, ten times or more. Its cognate antigen is unknown. This sample was taken from a study of regulatory T cells in long-lasting Graves disease. This sample's time point: newly diagnosed GD, antithyroid drugs for less than 3 months. PBMCs were the source of the RNA used for TCR sequencing. Study-wide results and caveats: Reduced TCR diversity was observed in persistent Graves' patients versus newly diagnosed patients.

Combining iRepertoire HTBI primers with Arm-PCR of CDR3 regions, the authors built TCR beta libraries. MiXCR, applied by TCRdb to the multiplex PCR reads, yields one record per CDR3 protein. This table holds hundreds of thousands of distinct CDR3 sequences, 16% found once. Germline V CDR1 and CDR2: MNHEY, SVGEGT. V lost 4 bases to trimming and J lost 2 bases; unmatched junction nucleotides: 5. This CDR3 comprises 14 residues. These data were likewise used in another study, on T cells in Graves' hyperthyroidism and ophthalmopathy. From that report: The TCR CDR3 was amplified in a first-round RT-PCR using the HTBI primer set.

Sequences were derived from peripheral blood mononuclear cells (PBMCs), sampled at new diagnosis, from a patient treated with antithyroid drugs. The chain carries TRBV6-2 or TRBV6-3 and TRBJ2-7; 7 bases map to TRBD1. The TCR sequence derives from a woman aged 25 to 39 with Graves disease. The CDR3 nucleotides read TGTGCCAGCAGTTTACAGGGGCGGCCCTACGAGCAGTACTTC. The encoded protein is CASSLQGRPYEQYF.